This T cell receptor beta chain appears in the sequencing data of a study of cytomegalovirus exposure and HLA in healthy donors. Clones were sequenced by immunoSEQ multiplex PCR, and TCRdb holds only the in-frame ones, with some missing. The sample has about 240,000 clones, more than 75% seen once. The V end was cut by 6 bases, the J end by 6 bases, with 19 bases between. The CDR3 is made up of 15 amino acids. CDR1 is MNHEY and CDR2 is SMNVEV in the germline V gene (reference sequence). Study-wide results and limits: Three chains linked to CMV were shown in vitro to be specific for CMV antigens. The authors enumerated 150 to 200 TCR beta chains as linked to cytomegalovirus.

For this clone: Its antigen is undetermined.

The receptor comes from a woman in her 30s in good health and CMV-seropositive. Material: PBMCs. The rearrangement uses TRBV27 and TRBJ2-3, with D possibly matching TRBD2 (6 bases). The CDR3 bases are TGTGCCAGCAGCCCCAAGGGACTGGCTGCGGATACGCAGTATTTT. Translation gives CASSPKGLAADTQYF.